The present TCR beta chain was sequenced within a study of neoadjuvant anti-PD-1 for oral cavity cancer. Study background: Nivolumab at 3 mg/kg was mostly given biweekly, three to four doses, pre-surgery. Patients without progression received a fourth nivolumab dose around day 43, then surgical resection on days 50-56.

Germline V lookup: CDR1 SGHNT, CDR2 YYREEE (reference sequence). The CDR3 extends over 13 amino acids. Between the trimmed V and J ends, which lost 0 bases and 2 bases, there was a span of 5 bases. This clone was seen more than once but under ten times. Some clones are missing from TCRdb's copy, which holds only in-frame ones; the method was immunoSEQ multiplex PCR. Of some 8,400 clones listed, 65% to 80% are singletons. This sample's time point: after neoadjuvant nivolumab, at surgical resection. Cohort: HPV-negative, locally advanced oral cavity squamous cell carcinoma patients. PBMCs were not maintained or expanded in culture before analysis.

This TCR was sampled from a person aged 35 to 85 with oral cavity squamous cell carcinoma. The sequencing used PBMCs, collected after nivolumab (anti-PD-1) treatment. The chain combines TRBV5-4 with TRBJ2-5; D not certain. The CDR3 region has the DNA TGTGCCAGCAGCTTGGCCACTCAAGAGACCCAGTACTTC. Protein product: CASSLATQETQYF.